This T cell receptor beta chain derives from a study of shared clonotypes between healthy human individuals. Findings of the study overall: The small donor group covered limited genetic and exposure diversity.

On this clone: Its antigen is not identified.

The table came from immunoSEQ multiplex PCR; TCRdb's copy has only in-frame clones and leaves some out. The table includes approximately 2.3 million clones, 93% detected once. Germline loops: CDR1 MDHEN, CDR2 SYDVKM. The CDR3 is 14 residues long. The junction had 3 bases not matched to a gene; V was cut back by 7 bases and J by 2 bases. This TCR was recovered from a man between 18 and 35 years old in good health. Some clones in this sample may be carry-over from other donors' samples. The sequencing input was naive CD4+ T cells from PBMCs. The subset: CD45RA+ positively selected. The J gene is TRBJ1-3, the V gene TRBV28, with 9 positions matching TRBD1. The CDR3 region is CASKGQGTGNTIYF. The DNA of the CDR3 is TGTGCCAGCAAAGGACAGGGGACTGGAAACACCATATATTTT.